This T cell receptor beta chain stems from a study of T cell responses to AZD1222 COVID-19 vaccine. Germline V CDR1 and CDR2: MNHEY, SVGAGI. This CDR3 has 14 residues. V lost 10 bases, J lost 10 bases, and 20 bases lay in between. Generated by immunoSEQ multiplex PCR, the TCRdb table keeps only in-frame clones and is missing some. The sample has about 190,000 clones, approximately 94% seen once. Sequenced here: peripheral blood, sampled on day 0 of AZD1222 vaccination. The chain has TRBV6-5 and TRBJ1-6; D uncertain. The receptor comes from an adult in good health. DNA for the CDR3: TGTGCCACCCACAACGGGTTAATGGCCTCACCCCTCCACTTT. Its protein is CATHNGLMASPLHF.